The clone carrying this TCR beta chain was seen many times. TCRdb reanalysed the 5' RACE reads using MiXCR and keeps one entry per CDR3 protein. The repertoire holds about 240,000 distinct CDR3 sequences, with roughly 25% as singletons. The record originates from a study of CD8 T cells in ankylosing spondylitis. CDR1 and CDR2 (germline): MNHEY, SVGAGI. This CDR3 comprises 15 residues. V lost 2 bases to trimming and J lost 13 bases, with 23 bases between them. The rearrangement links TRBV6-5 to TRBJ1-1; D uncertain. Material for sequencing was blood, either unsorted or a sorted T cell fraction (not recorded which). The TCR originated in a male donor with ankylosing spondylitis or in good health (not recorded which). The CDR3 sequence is CASSYRRSDRGIGFF. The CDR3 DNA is TGTGCCAGCAGTTACCGAAGGTCGGACCGAGGTATCGGTTTCTTT.